This T cell receptor (beta chain) was recovered during a study of blood T cell repertoires in COVID-19 (dated by TCRdb to the early 2020s). General notes on the study: Samples from collaborators originated in the United States, Italy and Spain and spanned both the acute and convalescent phases of COVID-19. The repertoires were made available in a free public database intended to serve as a resource for research on the immune response to SARS-CoV-2. Where available, HLA class I and class II types were taken from metadata supplied by the sample provider and were not determined by assay-based typing. Samples came from the ongoing ImmuneRACE study (first 160 participants) plus 1,254 subjects from 6 global collaborators. Subjects who had been exposed to COVID-19, were actively infected with it, or had recovered from it provided the deeply sampled blood TCRbeta repertoires that made up the dataset. Sample metadata almost always included a de-identified subject ID, COVID-19 status, age in years and sex. The material from the prospective study consisted of cDNA or gDNA derived from T cells, B-cell-depleted T cells, or PBMCs. Here is what the overall study found, with its caveats: How much clinical and demographic metadata was included differed by source and by participant, and the metadata was provided uncurated.

This clone was observed once. Its antigen is currently not known. Per-base qualities were not stored, and no clone one base away is much larger. Whole blood was collected in K2EDTA tubes by collaborating institutions according to the institutions' own protocols. For TCRbeta analysis, collaborator samples were shipped as frozen whole blood, as isolated PBMCs, or as DNA extracted from either sample type. TCRbeta CDR3 regions were amplified from genomic DNA by means of the immunoSEQ Assay, a bias-controlled multiplex PCR. As for the authors' bioinformatics: The number of nucleated cells in each sample was estimated from the amplification of reference gene primers within the assay. To quantify the absolute abundance of each unique TCRbeta CDR3 rearrangement, sequence reads were collapsed and filtered. For each sample, productive Simpson clonality was calculated as the square root of Simpson's diversity index across productive rearrangements. Entries here come from immuneACCESS through TCRdb and include only in-frame sequences with V and J called. Some clones fail to appear in such tables; in the studies checked, an unresolved V gene covers under half of the shortfall, and the cause of the remainder is unknown. V and J calls and clone size are copied from that table; D and trimming were computed from the DNA. In this sample the table shows around 42,000 clones, almost 80% of which occur a single time. Of the sample, approximately 30% falls within the top ten clones.

The CDR3 covers 14 residues, taking in both the cysteine and the phenylalanine. Of all the DNA, just the CDR3 is kept, 42 bases in frame from base 1. Trimming costs V 3 bases and J 1 base, and their ends lie 9 bases apart. Sequences SEHNR (CDR1) and FQNEAQ (CDR2) are obtained from the germline V gene (reference sequence). The receptor was isolated from a woman of 80 years or more with acute or convalescent COVID-19. This sequence uses TRBV7-9 and TRBJ1-1, with a tentative D gene TRBD1 over 5 matching bases. Specimen: peripheral blood. The nucleotide sequence is TGTGCCAGCAGCTTCCACGACAGGAACACTGAAGCTTTCTTT. Its coded protein is CASSFHDRNTEAFF.